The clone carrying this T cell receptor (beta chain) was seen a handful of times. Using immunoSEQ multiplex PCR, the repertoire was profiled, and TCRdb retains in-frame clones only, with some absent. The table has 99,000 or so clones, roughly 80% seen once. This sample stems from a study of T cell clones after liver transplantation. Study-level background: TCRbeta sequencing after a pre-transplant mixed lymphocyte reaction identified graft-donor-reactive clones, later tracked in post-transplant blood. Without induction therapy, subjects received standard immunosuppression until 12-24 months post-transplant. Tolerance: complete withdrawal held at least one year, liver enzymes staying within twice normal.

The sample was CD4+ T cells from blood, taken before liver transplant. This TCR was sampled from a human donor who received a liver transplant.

This CDR3 is CASSLASAQFF. Written as DNA, the CDR3 is TGTGCCAGCAGCTTGGCTTCGGCCCAGTTCTTC. The chain is built from TRBV5-6 and TRBJ2-1, with D unclear. Trimming shortened V by 0 bases and J by 13 bases, and 8 bases separated the two germline ends. Germline V lookup: CDR1 SGHDT, CDR2 YYEEEE. This CDR3 has 11 amino acids.